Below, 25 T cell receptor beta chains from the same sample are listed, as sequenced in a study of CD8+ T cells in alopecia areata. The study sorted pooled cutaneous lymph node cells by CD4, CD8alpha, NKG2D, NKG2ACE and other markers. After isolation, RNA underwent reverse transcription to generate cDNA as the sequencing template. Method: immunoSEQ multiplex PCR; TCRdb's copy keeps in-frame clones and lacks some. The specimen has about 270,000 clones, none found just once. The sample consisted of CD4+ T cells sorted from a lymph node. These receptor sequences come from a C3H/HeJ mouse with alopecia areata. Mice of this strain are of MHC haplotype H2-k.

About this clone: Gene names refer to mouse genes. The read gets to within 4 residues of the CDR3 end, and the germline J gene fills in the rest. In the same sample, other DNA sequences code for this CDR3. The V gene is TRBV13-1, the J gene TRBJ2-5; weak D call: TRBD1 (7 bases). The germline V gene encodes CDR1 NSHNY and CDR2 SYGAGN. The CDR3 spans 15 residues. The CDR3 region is CASSDAGGRGDTQYF. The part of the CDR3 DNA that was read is TGTGCCAGCAGTGATGCAGGGGGGAGGGGAGAC.

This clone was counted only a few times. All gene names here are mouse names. Partial CDR3 DNA: TGCACCTGCAGTAGGGGGGGGCCATACTATGCT. Translated: CTCSRGGPYYA. In full, the CDR3 is CTCSRGGPYYAEQFF. The chain joins TRBV1 to TRBJ2-1; 8 bases line up with TRBD2. The observed sequence ends 4 residues before the CDR3 terminus, with the missing tail filled in from the germline J gene. V shed 5 bases, J shed 2 bases, and the junction held 5 bases outside the gene matches. This CDR3 spans 15 amino acids. Per the germline V gene, CDR1 is NSQYPW and CDR2 is LRSPGD (reference sequence).

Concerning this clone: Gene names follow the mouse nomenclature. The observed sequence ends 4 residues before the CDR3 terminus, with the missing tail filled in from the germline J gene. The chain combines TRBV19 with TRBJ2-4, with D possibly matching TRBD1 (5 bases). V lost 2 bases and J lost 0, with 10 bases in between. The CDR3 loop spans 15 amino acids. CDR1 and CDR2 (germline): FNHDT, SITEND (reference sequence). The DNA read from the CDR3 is TGTGCCAGCAGTATTTGGAGGGGTAGTCAAAAC. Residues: CASSIWRGSQN. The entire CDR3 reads CASSIWRGSQNTLYF.

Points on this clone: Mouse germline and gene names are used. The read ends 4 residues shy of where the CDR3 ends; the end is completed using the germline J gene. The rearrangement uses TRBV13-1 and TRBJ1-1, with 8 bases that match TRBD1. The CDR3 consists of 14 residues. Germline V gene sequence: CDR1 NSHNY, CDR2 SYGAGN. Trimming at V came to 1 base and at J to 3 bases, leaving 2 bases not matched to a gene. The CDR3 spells CASSDTQGDTEVFF. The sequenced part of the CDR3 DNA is TGTGCCAGCAGTGATACACAGGGGGACACA.

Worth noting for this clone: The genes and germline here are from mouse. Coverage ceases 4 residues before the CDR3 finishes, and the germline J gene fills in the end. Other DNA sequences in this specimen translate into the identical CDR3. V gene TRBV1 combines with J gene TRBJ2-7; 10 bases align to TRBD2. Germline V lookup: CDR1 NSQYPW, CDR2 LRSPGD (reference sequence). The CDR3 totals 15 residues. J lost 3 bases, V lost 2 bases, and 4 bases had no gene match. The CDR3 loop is CTCSATGTGDYEQYF. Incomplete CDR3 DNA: TGCACCTGCAGTGCAACCGGGACTGGGGACTAT. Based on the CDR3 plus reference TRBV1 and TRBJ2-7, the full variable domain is VTLLEQNPRWRLVPRGQAVNLRCILKNSQYPWMSWYQQDLQKQLQWLFTLRSPGDKEVKSLPGADYLATRVTDTELRLQVANMSQGRTLYCTCSATGTGDYEQYFGPGTRLTVL.

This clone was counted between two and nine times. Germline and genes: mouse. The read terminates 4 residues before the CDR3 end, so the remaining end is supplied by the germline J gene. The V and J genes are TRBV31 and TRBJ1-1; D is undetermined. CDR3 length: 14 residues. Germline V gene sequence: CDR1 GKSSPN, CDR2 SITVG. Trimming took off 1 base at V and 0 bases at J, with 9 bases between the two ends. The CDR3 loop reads CAWSPPTTNTEVFF. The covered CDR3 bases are TGTGCCTGGAGTCCCCCGACAACAAACACA.

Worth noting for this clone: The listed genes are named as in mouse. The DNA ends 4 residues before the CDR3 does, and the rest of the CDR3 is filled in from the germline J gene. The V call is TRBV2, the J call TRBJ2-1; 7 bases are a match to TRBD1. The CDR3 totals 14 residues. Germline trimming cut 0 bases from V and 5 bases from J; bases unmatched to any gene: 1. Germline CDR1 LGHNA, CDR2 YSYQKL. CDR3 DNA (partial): TGTGCCAGCAGCCAAGAAGGGACAGATGCT. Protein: CASSQEGTDA. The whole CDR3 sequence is CASSQEGTDAEQFF.

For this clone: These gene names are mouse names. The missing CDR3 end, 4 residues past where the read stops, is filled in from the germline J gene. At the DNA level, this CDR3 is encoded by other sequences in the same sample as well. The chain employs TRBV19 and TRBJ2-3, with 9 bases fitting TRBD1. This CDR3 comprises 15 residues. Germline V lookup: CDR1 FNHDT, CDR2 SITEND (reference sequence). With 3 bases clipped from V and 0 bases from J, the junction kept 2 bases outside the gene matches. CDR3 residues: CASSKQGASAETLYF. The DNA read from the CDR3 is TGTGCCAGCAGTAAACAGGGGGCGAGTGCAGAA.

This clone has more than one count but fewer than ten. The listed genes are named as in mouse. The CDR3 is CASGELGIYAEQFF. The CDR3 DNA, read in part, is TGTGCCAGCGGTGAGCTGGGGATCTATGCT. The chain couples TRBV13-2 to TRBJ2-1; perhaps TRBD2 as D (6 bases). The read gets to within 4 residues of the CDR3 end, and the germline J gene fills in the rest. The germline gives CDR1 NNHNN, CDR2 SYGAGS (reference sequence). V gave up 2 bases and J gave up 3 bases, with 9 bases separating them. CDR3 size: 14 residues.

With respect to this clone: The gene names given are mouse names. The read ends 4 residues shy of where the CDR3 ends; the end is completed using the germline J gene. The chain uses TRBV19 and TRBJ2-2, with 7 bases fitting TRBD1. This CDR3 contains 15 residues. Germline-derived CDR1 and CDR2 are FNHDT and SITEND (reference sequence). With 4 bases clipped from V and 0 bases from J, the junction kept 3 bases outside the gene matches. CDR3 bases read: TGTGCCAGCAGTGACAGGGTCGCAAACACCGGG. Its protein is CASSDRVANTG. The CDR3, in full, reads CASSDRVANTGQLYF.

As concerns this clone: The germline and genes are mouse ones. This CDR3 is CTCSADWGQGAEQFF. CDR3 DNA, as far as it was read: TGCACCTGCAGTGCAGATTGGGGACAGGGTGCT. This chain links TRBV1 with TRBJ2-1; 9 nucleotides match TRBD1. The read is 4 residues too short to cover the CDR3 end, so that end is filled in from the germline J gene. V lost 0 bases and J lost 6; bases outside the gene matches: 3. Germline V lookup: CDR1 NSQYPW, CDR2 LRSPGD (reference sequence). The CDR3 totals 15 residues.

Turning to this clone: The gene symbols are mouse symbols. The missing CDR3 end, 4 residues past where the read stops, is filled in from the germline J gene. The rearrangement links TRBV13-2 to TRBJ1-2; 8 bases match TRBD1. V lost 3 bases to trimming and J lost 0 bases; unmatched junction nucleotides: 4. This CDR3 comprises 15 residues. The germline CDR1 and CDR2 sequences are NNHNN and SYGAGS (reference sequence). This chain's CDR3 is CASGVPGQANSDYTF. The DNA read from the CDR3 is TGTGCCAGCGGTGTCCCGGGACAGGCAAACTCC.

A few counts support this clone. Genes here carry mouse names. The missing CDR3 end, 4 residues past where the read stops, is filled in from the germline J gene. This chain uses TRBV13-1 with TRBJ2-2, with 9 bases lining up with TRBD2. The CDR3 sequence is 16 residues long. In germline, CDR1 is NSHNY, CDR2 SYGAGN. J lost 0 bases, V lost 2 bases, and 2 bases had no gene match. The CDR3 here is CASSEDWGTNTGQLYF. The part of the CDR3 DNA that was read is TGTGCCAGCAGTGAAGACTGGGGGACAAACACCGGG.

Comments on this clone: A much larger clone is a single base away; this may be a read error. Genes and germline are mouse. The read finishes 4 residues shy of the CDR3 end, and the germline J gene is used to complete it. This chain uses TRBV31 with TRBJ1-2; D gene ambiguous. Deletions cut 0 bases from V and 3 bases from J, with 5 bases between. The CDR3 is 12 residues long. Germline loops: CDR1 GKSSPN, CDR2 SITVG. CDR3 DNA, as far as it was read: TGTGCCTGGAGTCTAGGGTACTCC. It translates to CAWSLGYS. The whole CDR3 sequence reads CAWSLGYSDYTF.

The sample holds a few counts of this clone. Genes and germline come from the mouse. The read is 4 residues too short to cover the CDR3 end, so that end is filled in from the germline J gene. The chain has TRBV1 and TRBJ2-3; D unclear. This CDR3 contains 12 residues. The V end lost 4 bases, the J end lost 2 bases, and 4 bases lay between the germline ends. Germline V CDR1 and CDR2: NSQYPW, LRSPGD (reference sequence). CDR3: CTCSDSAETLYF. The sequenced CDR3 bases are TGCACCTGCAGTGACTCTGCAGAA.

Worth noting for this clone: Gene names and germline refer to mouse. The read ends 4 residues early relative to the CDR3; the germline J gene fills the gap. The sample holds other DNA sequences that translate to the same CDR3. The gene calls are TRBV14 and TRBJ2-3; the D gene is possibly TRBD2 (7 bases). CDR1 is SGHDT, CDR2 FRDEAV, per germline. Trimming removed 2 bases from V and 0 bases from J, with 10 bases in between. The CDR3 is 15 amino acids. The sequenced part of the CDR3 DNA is TGTGCCAGCAGTTTTGGGGGGCCTAGTGCAGAA. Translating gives CASSFGGPSAE. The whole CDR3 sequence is CASSFGGPSAETLYF.

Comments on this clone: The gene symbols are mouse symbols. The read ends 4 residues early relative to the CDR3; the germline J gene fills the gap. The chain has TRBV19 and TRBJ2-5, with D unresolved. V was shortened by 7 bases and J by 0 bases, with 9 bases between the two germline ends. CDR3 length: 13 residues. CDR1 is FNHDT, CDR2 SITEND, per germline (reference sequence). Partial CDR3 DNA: TGTGCCAGCGAAGAGGGTAACCAAGAC. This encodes CASEEGNQD. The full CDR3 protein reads CASEEGNQDTQYF.

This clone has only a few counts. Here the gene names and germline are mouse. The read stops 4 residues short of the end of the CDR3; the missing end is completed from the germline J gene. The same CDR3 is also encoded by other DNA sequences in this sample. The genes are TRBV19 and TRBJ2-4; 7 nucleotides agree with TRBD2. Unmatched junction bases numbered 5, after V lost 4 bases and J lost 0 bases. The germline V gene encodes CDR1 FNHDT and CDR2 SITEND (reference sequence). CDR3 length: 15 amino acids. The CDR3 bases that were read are TGTGCCAGCAGTTTGACTGGGTCTAGTCAAAAC. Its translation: CASSLTGSSQN. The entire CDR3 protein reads CASSLTGSSQNTLYF. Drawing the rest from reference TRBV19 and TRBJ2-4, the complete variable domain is GGIITQTPKFLIGQEGQKLTLKCQQNFNHDTMYWYRQDSGKGLRLIYYSITENDLQKGDLSEGYDASREKKSSFSLTVTSAQKNEMAVFLCASSLTGSSQNTLYFGAGTRLSVL.

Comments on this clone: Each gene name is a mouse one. The CDR3 is CASRGHLSYEQYF. The part of the CDR3 DNA that was read is TGTGCTAGCAGGGGACATCTCTCCTAT. This chain connects TRBV17 to TRBJ2-7; tentative D call: TRBD1 (6 bases). The sequence runs out 4 residues before the end of the CDR3; the remainder is reconstructed from the germline J gene. CDR3 length: 13 residues. Germline values: CDR1 MNHDT, CDR2 YYDKIL. The V end was cut by 6 bases, the J end by 0 bases, with 9 bases between.

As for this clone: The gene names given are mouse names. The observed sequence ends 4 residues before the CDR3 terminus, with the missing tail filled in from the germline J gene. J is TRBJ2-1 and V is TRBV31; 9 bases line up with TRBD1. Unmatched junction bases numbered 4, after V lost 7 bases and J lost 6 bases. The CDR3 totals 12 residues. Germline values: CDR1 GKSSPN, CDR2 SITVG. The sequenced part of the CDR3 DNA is TGTGCCTACAGGACAGGGGTTGCT. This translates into CAYRTGVA. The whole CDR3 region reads CAYRTGVAEQFF.

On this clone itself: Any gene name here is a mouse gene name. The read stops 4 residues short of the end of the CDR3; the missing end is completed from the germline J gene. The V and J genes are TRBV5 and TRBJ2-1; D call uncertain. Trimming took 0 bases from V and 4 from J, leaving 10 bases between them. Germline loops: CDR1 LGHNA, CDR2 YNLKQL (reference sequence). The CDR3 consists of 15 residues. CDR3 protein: CASSQDSAGYAEQFF. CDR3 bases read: TGTGCCAGCAGCCAAGATTCGGCTGGTTATGCT.

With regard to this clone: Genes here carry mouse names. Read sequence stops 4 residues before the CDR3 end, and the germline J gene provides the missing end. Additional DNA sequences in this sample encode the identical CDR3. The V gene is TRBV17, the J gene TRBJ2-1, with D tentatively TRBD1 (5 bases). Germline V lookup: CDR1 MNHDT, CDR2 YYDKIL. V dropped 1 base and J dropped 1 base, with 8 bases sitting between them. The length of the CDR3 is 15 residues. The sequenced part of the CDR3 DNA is TGTGCTAGCAGTAGAGGAGGACAAAACTATGCT. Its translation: CASSRGGQNYA. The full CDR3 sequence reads CASSRGGQNYAEQFF.

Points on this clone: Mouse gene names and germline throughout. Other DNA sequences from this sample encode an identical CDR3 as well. The CDR3 bases that were read are TGCACCTGCAGTGCGGACTGGGGGAAAGAC. Residues: CTCSADWGKD. The entire CDR3 protein is CTCSADWGKDTQYF. The chain combines TRBV1 with TRBJ2-5; 10 bases are shared with TRBD2. The read ends 4 residues before the CDR3 terminus; that terminus is restored from the germline J gene. CDR1 is NSQYPW and CDR2 is LRSPGD in the germline V gene (reference sequence). The CDR3 length is 14 residues.

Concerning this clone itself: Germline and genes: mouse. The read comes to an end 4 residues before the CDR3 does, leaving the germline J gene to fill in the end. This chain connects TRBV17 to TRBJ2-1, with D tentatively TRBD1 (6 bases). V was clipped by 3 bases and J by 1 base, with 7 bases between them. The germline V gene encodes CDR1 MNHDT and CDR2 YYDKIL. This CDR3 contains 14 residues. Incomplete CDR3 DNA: TGTGCTAGCAGTAGGGACAGCAACTATGCT. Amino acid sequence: CASSRDSNYA. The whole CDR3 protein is CASSRDSNYAEQFF.

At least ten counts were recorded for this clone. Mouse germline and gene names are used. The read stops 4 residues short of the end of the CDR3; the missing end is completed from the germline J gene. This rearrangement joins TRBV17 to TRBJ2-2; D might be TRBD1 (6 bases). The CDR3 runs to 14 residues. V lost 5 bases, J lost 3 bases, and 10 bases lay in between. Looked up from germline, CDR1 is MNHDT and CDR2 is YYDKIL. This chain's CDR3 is CASSRQVDTGQLYF. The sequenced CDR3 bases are TGTGCTAGCAGTCGACAGGTGGACACCGGG.